This T cell receptor beta chain emerged from a study of CD8 T cells in Susac syndrome. The multiple sclerosis control cohort comprised treatment-naive individuals presenting with stable or active relapsing-remitting disease. With random hexamers, reverse transcription was performed on roughly 0.45 to 1 ug of RNA. From the immunoSEQ multiplex PCR reads, TCRdb called clonotypes with MiXCR, one entry per CDR3 protein. This table has 100,000 to 150,000 distinct CDR3 sequences, 80% appearing once. The CDR3 is 15 residues long. The germline CDR1 and CDR2 sequences are MNHNY and SVGAGI (reference sequence). V gave up 0 bases and J gave up 3 bases, with 12 bases separating them.

The sample taken for sequencing was CD8+ T cells from PBMCs. The clonotype was recovered from a human donor with multiple sclerosis. The chain has TRBV6-6 and TRBJ2-7; TRBD2 might be the D (6 bases). The CDR3, as DNA: TGTGCCAGCAGTTACTCGAATCCGGGGGACTACGAGCAGTACTTC. Protein sequence: CASSYSNPGDYEQYF.